This record looks at one TCR beta chain sequence and its context. Its cognate antigen is unknown. Autoimmune disease history or systemic immunosuppression meant exclusion. This specimen belongs to a study of OX40 agonist ivuxolimab in advanced cancers. Study-level information: Patients with prior anti-PD-1, anti-PD-L1 or anti-CTLA-4 therapy were eligible; approximately 37% had some. Whole-study results and caveats: Part of the nonresponder group also had normalized T-cell clonal expansion that was low. Both blood CD4+ and CD8+ T cells showed clonal growth by week 6 at 0.1 to 3.0 mg/kg.

The V gene end was trimmed by 6 bases and the J gene end by 1 base; junction bases not matched to a gene: 3. The CDR3 totals 16 residues. Germline-derived CDR1 and CDR2 are ENHRY and SYGVKD. Using immunoSEQ multiplex PCR, the repertoire was profiled, and TCRdb retains in-frame clones only, with some absent. The sample carries tens of thousands of clones, 84% recorded once. This chain uses TRBV10-3 with TRBJ2-3; 14 positions match TRBD2. The receptor was isolated from an adult with an advanced solid tumor such as melanoma, head and neck, liver or kidney cancer. The source material was CD4+ or CD8+ T cells sorted from blood, sampled in a trial of the OX40 agonist ivuxolimab. CDR3: CAIRPGLAGGTDTQYF. The CDR3 DNA reads as TGTGCCATCAGACCGGGACTAGCGGGGGGCACAGATACGCAGTATTTT.